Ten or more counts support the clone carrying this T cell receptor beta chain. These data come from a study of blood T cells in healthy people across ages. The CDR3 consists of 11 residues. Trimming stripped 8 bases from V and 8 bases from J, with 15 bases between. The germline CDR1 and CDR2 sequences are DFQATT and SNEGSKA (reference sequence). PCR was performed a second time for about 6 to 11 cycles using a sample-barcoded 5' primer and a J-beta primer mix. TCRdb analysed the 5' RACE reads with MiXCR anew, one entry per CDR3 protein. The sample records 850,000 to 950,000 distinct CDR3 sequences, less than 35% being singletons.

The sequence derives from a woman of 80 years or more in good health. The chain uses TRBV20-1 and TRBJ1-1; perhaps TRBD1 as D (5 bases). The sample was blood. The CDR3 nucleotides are TGCAGTCAGCGGGACGGCGGGGAAGCTTTCTTT. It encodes CSQRDGGEAFF.